Shown below are 29 T cell receptor beta chains from a single sample sequenced in a study of cytomegalovirus exposure and HLA in healthy donors. PCR amplification relied on 60 Vbeta primers (plus 13 Jbeta primers). The assay was immunoSEQ multiplex PCR, and TCRdb's table has in-frame clones only and misses some. The sample records 95,000 to 150,000 clones, more than 60% being singletons. The source material was PBMCs. The receptor source for this set is a woman aged 40 to 50 in good health and CMV-seropositive.

This clone was seen a handful of times. The V and J genes are TRBV7-8 and TRBJ2-1; tentative D call: TRBD2 (6 bases). The V end lost 1 base, the J end lost 10 bases, and 20 bases lay between the germline ends. CDR1 SGHVS and CDR2 FQNEAQ come from the germline V gene. The CDR3 has 16 amino acids. The CDR3 loop reads CASSLGRDSSRGEQFF. CDR3 coding DNA: TGTGCCAGCAGCTTAGGACGGGACTCCAGCAGAGGAGAGCAGTTCTTC.

This sequence joins TRBV11-3 and TRBJ2-6; D is undetermined. This CDR3 has 13 amino acids. Germline V CDR1 and CDR2: SGHNT, YENEEA. The germline V and J ends were trimmed by 3 bases and 4 bases, with 4 bases remaining between them. In DNA form, the CDR3 reads TGTGCCAGCAGCTTCTCCGGGGCCAACGTCCTGACTTTC. Protein: CASSFSGANVLTF.

The V and J genes are TRBV6-5 and TRBJ2-7, with 11 nucleotides matching TRBD2. Germline assignment: CDR1 MNHEY and CDR2 SVGAGI. Germline trimming cut 4 bases from V and 6 bases from J; bases unmatched to any gene: 5. The length of the CDR3 is 14 residues. CDR3 protein: CASSSETSGIEQYF. CDR3 sequence (DNA): TGTGCCAGCAGTTCCGAGACTAGCGGGATCGAGCAGTACTTC.

The chain has TRBV6-1 and TRBJ1-5; no firm D call. This CDR3 is built from 13 residues. Between the trimmed V and J ends, which lost 2 bases and 7 bases, there was a span of 9 bases. In germline, CDR1 is MNHNS, CDR2 SASEGT. CDR3 amino acids: CASSEIEPQPQHF. The CDR3 nucleotides read TGTGCCAGCAGTGAAATAGAACCCCAGCCCCAGCATTTT.

The rearrangement joins TRBV6-5 to TRBJ1-1; no reliable D call. Between the trimmed V and J ends, which lost 8 bases and 4 bases, there was a span of 17 bases. The CDR3 is 14 amino acids. Germline-derived CDR1 and CDR2 are MNHEY and SVGAGI. CDR3 loop: CASSYAGRGTEAFF. CDR3 nucleotides: TGTGCCAGCTCCTACGCGGGGAGAGGCACTGAAGCTTTCTTT.

The chain has TRBV9 and TRBJ1-5; 9 nucleotides line up with TRBD1. With V trimmed by 0 bases and J by 5 bases, 0 bases remained unmatched. This CDR3 is built from 14 residues. Germline V gene data show CDR1 as SGDLS and CDR2 as YYNGEE. CDR3 sequence (DNA): TGTGCCAGCAGCGTAGGGGACAGGGATCAGCCCCAGCATTTT. Translated: CASSVGDRDQPQHF.

The rearrangement uses TRBV5-1 and TRBJ2-3; 7 bases are shared with TRBD1. Germline assignment: CDR1 SGHRS and CDR2 YFSETQ. The CDR3 covers 16 residues. V lost 1 base, J lost 1 base, and 6 bases stayed unmatched. In nucleotides, the CDR3 is TGCGCCAGCAGCTTGACAGGGGAAGTGGGCACAGATACGCAGTATTTT. It encodes CASSLTGEVGTDTQYF.

The chain has TRBV13 and TRBJ1-2, with TRBD1 matching over 7 bases. This CDR3 is built from 14 residues. V was clipped by 5 bases and J by 4 bases; unmatched bases: 7. Per the germline V gene, CDR1 is PRHDT and CDR2 is FYEKMQ (reference sequence). CDR3 nucleotide sequence: TGTGCCAGCAGCGCGAGGGACAGCTTCTATGGCTACACCTTC. Translation gives CASSARDSFYGYTF.

The chain recombines TRBV5-6 with TRBJ2-1, with TRBD1 identical over 11 bases. This CDR3 has 15 amino acids. Germline CDR1 is SGHDT and CDR2 is YYEEEE. The V and J ends lost 4 bases and 9 bases, in that order; junction bases with no gene match: 9. The CDR3 loop is CASSRRDRGGGEQFF. The CDR3 DNA sequence: TGTGCCAGCAGCCGCCGGGACAGGGGGGGAGGTGAGCAGTTCTTC.

This sequence joins TRBV9 and TRBJ2-5; 8 bases are shared with TRBD1. Trimming took 1 base from V and 5 from J; bases not matched to a gene: 4. Germline CDR1 SGDLS, CDR2 YYNGEE. The CDR3 consists of 14 residues. CDR3 DNA: TGTGCCAGCAGCGTACAGGGGGCAGGGGAGACCCAGTACTTC. Protein: CASSVQGAGETQYF.

This clone appeared a few times. This chain connects TRBV28 to TRBJ1-1, with a possible D match to TRBD1 (5 bases). The CDR3 contains 13 residues. V lost 6 bases and J 1 base, leaving 9 bases between the germline ends. Germline V CDR1 and CDR2: MDHEN, SYDVKM. The chain's CDR3 is CASRSGQNTEAFF. In DNA form, the CDR3 reads TGTGCCAGCAGATCTGGACAGAACACTGAAGCTTTCTTT. The full variable domain, rest sourced from reference TRBV28 and TRBJ1-1, is DVKVTQSSRYLVKRTGEKVFLECVQDMDHENMFWYRQDPGLGLRLIYFSYDVKMKEKGDIPEGYSVSREKKERFSLILESASTNQTSMYLCASRSGQNTEAFFGQGTRLTVV.

V usage is TRBV7-8 and J usage is TRBJ2-3; TRBD1 is a possible D gene (6 bases). Germline loops: CDR1 SGHVS, CDR2 FQNEAQ. The CDR3 runs 15 residues. Trimming removed 2 bases at V and 2 bases at J, with 11 bases between. For the CDR3, the DNA is TGTGCCAGCAGCTTACTGGGGGCCCCCACAGATACGCAGTATTTT. Its translation: CASSLLGAPTDTQYF. The entire variable domain, with the rest obtained from reference TRBV7-8 and TRBJ2-3, is as follows: GAGVSQSPRYKVAKRGQDVALRCDPISGHVSLFWYQQALGQGPEFLTYFQNEAQLDKSGLPSDRFFAERPEGSVSTLKIQRTQQEDSAVYLCASSLLGAPTDTQYFGPGTRLTVL.

The rearrangement uses TRBV7-8 and TRBJ1-3; D gene uncertain. The V and J ends lost 5 bases and 0 bases respectively, with 5 bases between them. CDR1 is SGHVS, CDR2 FQNEAQ, per germline. The CDR3 consists of 13 residues. In nucleotides, the CDR3 is TGTGCCAGCAGCGCAGACTCTGGAAACACCATATATTTT. It translates to CASSADSGNTIYF.

This clone has only a few counts. The chain recombines TRBV10-2 with TRBJ2-7; perhaps TRBD2 as D (5 bases). This CDR3 has 14 amino acids. V was trimmed by 5 bases and J by 1 base, leaving 12 bases between them. CDR1 and CDR2 (germline): WSHSY, SAAADI. CDR3 nucleotide sequence: TGCGCCAGCAGTAATGGAGCGGCTTCCTACGAGCAGTACTTC. Translation: CASSNGAASYEQYF.

The chain uses TRBV27 and TRBJ2-1; D remains ambiguous. This CDR3 is built from 11 residues. Germline assignment: CDR1 MNHEY and CDR2 SMNVEV (reference sequence). Deletions cut 4 bases from V and 9 bases from J, with 7 bases between. Here the CDR3 DNA reads TGTGCCAGCAGTTCTAGTGGTGAGCAGTTCTTC. Protein product: CASSSSGEQFF.

The chain recombines TRBV11-3 with TRBJ2-1; D gene unclear. This CDR3 is built from 13 residues. Germline V gene sequence: CDR1 SGHNT, CDR2 YENEEA. V dropped 1 base and J dropped 4 bases, with 5 bases sitting between them. CDR3 loop: CASSLASYNEQFF. The CDR3 DNA sequence: TGTGCCAGCAGCTTAGCTAGTTACAATGAGCAGTTCTTC. Complete variable domain (other parts from reference TRBV11-3 and TRBJ2-1): EAGVVQSPRYKIIEKKQPVAFWCNPISGHNTLYWYLQNLGQGPELLIRYENEEAVDDSQLPKDRFSAERLKGVDSTLKIQPAELGDSAVYLCASSLASYNEQFFGPGTRLTVL.

The V call is TRBV28, the J call TRBJ2-7, with 9 nucleotides matching TRBD1. This CDR3 has 14 residues. With 6 bases clipped from V and 1 base from J, the junction kept 4 bases outside the gene matches. CDR1 is MDHEN, CDR2 SYDVKM, per germline. CDR3 nucleotides: TGTGCCAGCAGCCCGACAGGGGGATCCTACGAGCAGTACTTC. Protein: CASSPTGGSYEQYF.

The chain is built from TRBV19 and TRBJ1-1; TRBD1 is a possible D gene (6 bases). V shed 2 bases and J shed 4 bases, with 20 bases lying between them. The V gene's germline CDR1 is LNHDA and CDR2 SQIVND (reference sequence). CDR3 size: 17 residues. CDR3 DNA sequence: TGTGCCAGTAGTATACTTTTTGGGGGCACAGGGCCCACTGAAGCTTTCTTT. Encoded protein: CASSILFGGTGPTEAFF.

The rearrangement links TRBV28 to TRBJ2-7, with 7 bases that match TRBD1. CDR3 length: 14 amino acids. The V and J ends lost 0 bases and 9 bases, in that order; junction bases with no gene match: 8. Germline V gene data show CDR1 as MDHEN and CDR2 as SYDVKM. CDR3 sequence (DNA): TGTGCCAGCAGTTTATGGAGGGGGCGCGGCGTGCAGTACTTC. Encoded protein: CASSLWRGRGVQYF. Together with reference TRBV28 and TRBJ2-7, the CDR3 gives the full variable domain: DVKVTQSSRYLVKRTGEKVFLECVQDMDHENMFWYRQDPGLGLRLIYFSYDVKMKEKGDIPEGYSVSREKKERFSLILESASTNQTSMYLCASSLWRGRGVQYFGPGTRLTVT.

The chain couples TRBV6-1 to TRBJ1-1; no clear D. V was cut by 8 bases and J by 4 bases, with 8 bases left in between. Germline loops: CDR1 MNHNS, CDR2 SASEGT. The CDR3 covers 11 residues. CDR3 DNA: TGTGCCAGCGGGAGAATCACTGAAGCTTTCTTT. Encoded protein: CASGRITEAFF.

The V call is TRBV4-2, the J call TRBJ2-3; 10 nucleotides line up with TRBD2. Germline CDR1 is LGHNA and CDR2 is YNFKEQ. Trimming took 3 bases from V and 4 from J; bases not matched to a gene: 13. CDR3 length: 18 residues. DNA for the CDR3: TGTGCCAGCAGCCAGACCGGGGGCAGCGGGGGGGTCGCAGATACGCAGTATTTT. Its translation is CASSQTGGSGGVADTQYF.

The genes are TRBV5-1 and TRBJ2-1; 12 bases are a match to TRBD2. Germline V gives CDR1 SGHRS, CDR2 YFSETQ. CDR3 size: 16 residues. V was pared by 4 bases and J by 3 bases, with 5 bases of the junction left unmatched. This chain's CDR3 is CASSLVLAGGYNEQFF. The DNA of the CDR3 is TGCGCCAGCAGCCTAGTACTAGCGGGGGGCTACAATGAGCAGTTCTTC. Supplemented by reference TRBV5-1 and TRBJ2-1, the full variable domain reads KAGVTQTPRYLIKTRGQQVTLSCSPISGHRSVSWYQQTPGQGLQFLFEYFSETQRNKGNFPGRFSGRQFSNSRSEMNVSTLELGDSALYLCASSLVLAGGYNEQFFGPGTRLTVL.

The CDR3 loop is CASSAAGPYTEAFF. The CDR3 DNA is TGTGCCAGCAGTGCGGCAGGTCCTTACACTGAAGCTTTCTTT. This sequence joins TRBV2 and TRBJ1-1; D gene uncertain. Germline lookup yields CDR1 SNHLY and CDR2 FYNNEI. V lost 4 bases and J lost 3, with 12 bases in between. The CDR3 totals 14 residues. Full variable domain (outside the CDR3, taken from reference TRBV2 and TRBJ1-1): EPEVTQTPSHQVTQMGQEVILRCVPISNHLYFYWYRQILGQKVEFLVSFYNNEISEKSEIFDDQFSVERPDGSNFTLKIRSTKLEDSAMYFCASSAAGPYTEAFFGQGTRLTVV.

The rearrangement uses TRBV6-1 and TRBJ2-5; D is perhaps TRBD1 (5 bases). This CDR3 has 14 amino acids. Trimming shortened V by 6 bases and J by 5 bases, and 16 bases separated the two germline ends. Germline V gives CDR1 MNHNS, CDR2 SASEGT. The CDR3, as DNA: TGTGCCAGCAGACGAGACAGCCTTGGCGAGACCCAGTACTTC. Translating gives CASRRDSLGETQYF.

This CDR3 is CASSFWGGNSSPLHF. The CDR3 DNA follows: TGTGCCAGCAGTTTCTGGGGGGGAAATTCTTCACCCCTCCACTTT. The V call is TRBV27, the J call TRBJ1-6; D may be TRBD1 (5 bases). Trimming removed 3 bases at V and 9 bases at J, with 15 bases between. The germline gives CDR1 MNHEY, CDR2 SMNVEV (reference sequence). The CDR3 extends over 15 amino acids.

This clone was recorded a few times. The chain has TRBV5-1 and TRBJ2-3, with a tentative D call TRBD2 (6 bases). The germline gives CDR1 SGHRS, CDR2 YFSETQ. The V gene lost 0 bases and the J gene lost 3 bases, with 11 bases spanning the gap. There are 15 residues in the CDR3. The CDR3 DNA reads as TGCGCCAGCAGCTTGGCGGGAGACGATACAGATACGCAGTATTTT. This sequence encodes CASSLAGDDTDTQYF. Using reference TRBV5-1 and TRBJ2-3 for the parts outside the CDR3, the full variable domain is KAGVTQTPRYLIKTRGQQVTLSCSPISGHRSVSWYQQTPGQGLQFLFEYFSETQRNKGNFPGRFSGRQFSNSRSEMNVSTLELGDSALYLCASSLAGDDTDTQYFGPGTRLTVL.

Comments on this clone: The same CDR3 arises from other DNA sequences in this sample as well. The chain carries TRBV5-1 and TRBJ1-6; TRBD1 matches at 9 bases. CDR1 is SGHRS and CDR2 is YFSETQ in the germline V gene. The CDR3 covers 15 residues. V trimming: 3 bases; J trimming: 10 bases; junction bases outside the gene matches: 8. This chain's CDR3 is CASSSSGTGTSPLHF. CDR3 coding DNA: TGCGCCAGCAGCTCTTCCGGGACAGGGACCTCACCCCTCCACTTT.

The rearrangement joins TRBV5-1 to TRBJ2-2; 7 nucleotides agree with TRBD2. The J segment lost 4 bases and the V segment lost 4 bases, leaving 10 bases of the junction unmatched. Germline V gene data show CDR1 as SGHRS and CDR2 as YFSETQ. The CDR3 totals 16 residues. The DNA of the CDR3 is TGCGCCAGCAGCCCGGGCGTTGCGGGGGTCACCGGGGAGCTGTTTTTT. It is translated as CASSPGVAGVTGELFF.

The V gene is TRBV19, the J gene TRBJ1-1; a weak D match, TRBD1 (6 bases). Trimming left V 3 bases short and J 5 bases short, with 13 bases between. The CDR3 is made up of 14 amino acids. CDR1 and CDR2 from the germline V gene are LNHDA and SQIVND (reference sequence). DNA for the CDR3: TGTGCCAGTAGTATTGGTACAGGGCTTACTGAAGCTTTCTTT. The encoded protein is CASSIGTGLTEAFF.